This TCR beta chain emerged from a study of neurological immune-mediated disorders. This clonotype was counted a single time. With 3 bases clipped from V and 4 bases from J, the junction kept 2 bases outside the gene matches. The CDR3 runs 14 residues. The germline V gene encodes CDR1 SGHAT and CDR2 FQDESV (reference sequence). TCRdb reanalysed the 5' RACE reads using MiXCR and keeps one entry per CDR3 protein. The repertoire consists of 53,000 or so distinct CDR3 sequences, with about 12% occurring once and the leading ten covering about 10%. The V call is TRBV11-1, the J call TRBJ2-3, with 9 bases fitting TRBD1. The source is a woman aged 60-75 years with HTLV-1-associated myelopathy (HAM/TSP). Input material: PBMCs. CDR3 in DNA: TGTGCCAGCAGCTTTGACAGGGGGTCAGATACGCAGTATTTT. Amino acids: CASSFDRGSDTQYF.